The 7 T cell receptor beta chains given below trace back to one sample, sequenced in a study of T cells in Graves' hyperthyroidism and ophthalmopathy. It was RNA transcripts that yielded the amplified TCR beta CDR3 regions. Researchers ran a first-round RT-PCR on the TCR CDR3 using the HTBI primer set. TCRdb passed the multiplex PCR reads through MiXCR, listing each CDR3 protein once. The table includes 360,000 or so distinct CDR3 sequences, around 18% detected once. The sample comprised blood. Receptor source: a woman in her thirties or forties with Graves' ophthalmopathy.

In this sample, this clonotype turned up many times. The rearrangement links TRBV6-5 to TRBJ1-1; perhaps TRBD1 as D (6 bases). The CDR3 sequence is 14 residues long. Trimming stripped 2 bases from V and 6 bases from J, with 13 bases between. The germline V gene has CDR1 MNHEY and CDR2 SVGAGI. CDR3 sequence: CASSYGGQEAEAFF. DNA of the CDR3: TGTGCCAGCAGTTACGGGGGGCAGGAGGCTGAAGCTTTCTTT.

This clonotype has a count of ten or more. The V call is TRBV5-1, the J call TRBJ1-3, with 8 bases aligning to TRBD1. This CDR3 is built from 16 residues. Looked up from germline, CDR1 is SGHRS and CDR2 is YFSETQ. V shed 3 bases, J shed 1 base, and the junction held 6 bases outside the gene matches. CDR3 amino acids: CASSSGNRGSGNTIYF. The CDR3 nucleotides are TGCGCCAGCAGCTCCGGGAACAGGGGGTCTGGAAACACCATATATTTT.

This clonotype was detected many times. J is TRBJ2-7 and V is TRBV10-3; 9 bases are a match to TRBD1. J lost 4 bases, V lost 3 bases, and 16 bases had no gene match. Germline V lookup: CDR1 ENHRY, CDR2 SYGVKD. The CDR3 runs to 18 residues. CDR3: CAISDPRRGQGPSYEQYF. CDR3 nucleotides: TGTGCCATCAGTGACCCGCGTCGGGGACAGGGCCCATCTTACGAGCAGTACTTC.

This clonotype was counted at least ten times. The chain uses TRBV4-1 and TRBJ2-7; TRBD1 aligns across 8 bases. Germline V CDR1 and CDR2: MGHRA, YSYEKL. V lost 6 bases to trimming and J lost 6 bases; unmatched junction nucleotides: 13. This CDR3 comprises 15 residues. The CDR3 coding sequence is TGCGCCAGCAGTGGCAGACCGACAGGGGCGGGCGAGCAGTACTTC. Translating it yields CASSGRPTGAGEQYF.

The chain couples TRBV2 to TRBJ1-1; D gene ambiguous. This CDR3 is built from 10 residues. Trimming removed 5 bases from V and 6 bases from J, with 4 bases in between. From germline, CDR1 is SNHLY and CDR2 FYNNEI. CDR3 bases: TGTGCCAGCAGTTGCCCTGAAGCTTTCTTT. As protein: CASSCPEAFF.

This clonotype was observed at least ten times. The chain joins TRBV20-1 to TRBJ2-2; 9 bases align to TRBD2. V gave up 0 bases and J gave up 5 bases; unmatched junction bases: 7. Germline CDR1 is DFQATT and CDR2 is SNEGSKA (reference sequence). The CDR3 runs 16 residues. CDR3 sequence reads: CSARDAGLAVTGELFF. The CDR3 DNA is TGCAGTGCTAGAGATGCGGGACTAGCAGTTACCGGGGAGCTGTTTTTT.

The chain has TRBV15 and TRBJ1-2, with unresolved D. V was trimmed by 0 bases and J by 0 bases, leaving 14 bases between them. The CDR3 spans 17 residues. CDR1 is LNHNV, CDR2 YYDKDF, per germline (reference sequence). CDR3 sequence reads: CATSRDFNSGANYGYTF. The DNA of the CDR3 is TGTGCCACCAGCAGAGATTTTAACAGCGGAGCTAACTATGGCTACACCTTC.